The clone carrying this TCR beta chain was seen many times. The CDR3 regions of TCR beta were amplified from RNA transcripts. HTBI primers were employed in a first-round RT-PCR of the TCR CDR3. Each CDR3 protein is one row after TCRdb ran MiXCR on the multiplex PCR reads. The data contain over 700,000 distinct CDR3 sequences, approximately 40% of them singletons. The data were taken from a study of T cells in Graves' hyperthyroidism and ophthalmopathy. CDR3 length: 13 residues. Germline V CDR1 and CDR2: ENHRY, SYGVKD. Trimming stripped 6 bases from V and 1 base from J, with 7 bases between. Sequenced: blood. The TCR originated in a man between 18 and 29 years old with Graves' hyperthyroidism. The V and J genes are TRBV10-3 and TRBJ1-3, with D perhaps matching TRBD1 (6 bases). Here the CDR3 reads CAIRGGSGNTIYF. CDR3 in DNA: TGTGCCATCAGAGGGGGATCTGGAAACACCATATATTTT.